Presented here are 8 T cell receptor beta chains from one specimen sequenced in a study of T cell responses to AZD1222 COVID-19 vaccine. Only in-frame clones appear in the TCRdb table, and some are missing; sequencing was by immunoSEQ multiplex PCR. Of roughly 120,000 clones in the sample, 91% were seen once. The sequenced sample was peripheral blood, obtained on day 0 of AZD1222 vaccination. The receptor set was obtained from an adult in good health.

This chain uses TRBV10-1 with TRBJ2-1; maybe TRBD1 (6 bases). CDR3 size: 15 residues. The V and J ends lost 8 bases and 10 bases respectively, with 24 bases between them. CDR1 WNHNN and CDR2 SYGVQD come from the germline V gene (reference sequence). The DNA for the CDR3 is TGCGCCAGCGCCGGGACATCCAATGCTCGAGGGGAGCAGTTCTTC. Protein product: CASAGTSNARGEQFF.

The chain has TRBV5-4 and TRBJ1-4, with D possibly being TRBD1 (5 bases). The CDR3 is 13 amino acids. Germline CDR1 and CDR2: SGHNT and YYREEE (reference sequence). Trimming cost V 4 bases and J 7 bases, with 11 bases left between them. The CDR3: CASSRDQSEKLFF. CDR3 sequence (DNA): TGTGCCAGCAGCCGGGACCAGAGTGAAAAACTGTTTTTT.

The rearrangement uses TRBV5-1 and TRBJ2-1, with D tentatively TRBD1 (7 bases). This CDR3 has 15 residues. Per germline, CDR1 SGHRS and CDR2 YFSETQ. Trimming cost V 4 bases and J 1 base, with 12 bases left between them. The CDR3 nucleotides read TGCGCCAGCAGCCCGACAGGGACTTCCTACAATGAGCAGTTCTTC. It codes for CASSPTGTSYNEQFF.

V is TRBV10-3 and J is TRBJ2-1, with 14 bases that match TRBD2. Germline V gives CDR1 ENHRY, CDR2 SYGVKD. The CDR3 consists of 16 residues. V lost 6 bases, J lost 5 bases, and 6 bases stayed unmatched. The CDR3 DNA is TGTGCCATCAGCGACGGACTAGCGGGGGGTGACAATGAGCAGTTCTTC. This codes for CAISDGLAGGDNEQFF.

The chain links TRBV5-8 to TRBJ2-1; weak D call: TRBD1 (6 bases). From germline, CDR1 is SGHTS and CDR2 YDEGEE. Between the trimmed V and J ends, which lost 2 bases and 7 bases, there was a span of 7 bases. CDR3 length equals 12 residues. The CDR3 reads CASSLGGNEQFF. The CDR3 DNA follows: TGTGCCAGCAGCTTAGGGGGAAATGAGCAGTTCTTC.

The chain recombines TRBV5-1 with TRBJ2-1; tentative D call: TRBD2 (6 bases). Trimming took 0 bases from V and 2 from J, leaving 12 bases between them. Germline CDR1 SGHRS, CDR2 YFSETQ. The CDR3 has 16 amino acids. CDR3: CASSLVGGPAYNEQFF. The CDR3 nucleotides read TGCGCCAGCAGCTTGGTGGGGGGACCCGCCTACAATGAGCAGTTCTTC.

The chain recombines TRBV7-9 with TRBJ2-3; 8 bases line up with TRBD1. Unmatched junction bases numbered 5, after V lost 9 bases and J lost 3 bases. The germline CDR1 and CDR2 sequences are SEHNR and FQNEAQ (reference sequence). The CDR3 has 13 residues. As DNA, the CDR3 is TGTGCCAGTTCCTGGACAGGGACAGATACGCAGTATTTT. This sequence encodes CASSWTGTDTQYF.

The V gene is TRBV30, the J gene TRBJ1-1, with D perhaps TRBD1 (5 bases). Germline CDR1 reads GTSNPN; CDR2 reads SVGIG (reference sequence). Trimming took off 2 bases at V and 1 base at J, with 14 bases between the two ends. The CDR3 consists of 15 residues. CDR3 loop: CAWSRGSTANTEAFF. The CDR3 nucleotides are TGTGCCTGGAGTAGGGGATCGACAGCGAACACTGAAGCTTTCTTT.